A selection of T cell receptor beta chains follows, all from one sample in a study of T cell repertoires in cytomegalovirus infection. TCRdb analysed the reads with MiXCR anew, one entry per CDR3 protein. The profile covers 400,000 or so distinct CDR3 sequences, with less than 20% appearing a single time and 7.5% to 9% taken by the ten largest. Sequencing was carried out using PBMCs. The receptors were sampled from a human donor in good health (CMV status not recorded). Some clones in this sample may be carry-over from other donors' samples. Both conserved end residues are part of each CDR3. A D gene is named only where the DNA matches it firmly. Only some rows state a clone size, as once, few, many or a class for expanded clones.

J gene,CDR3 length,D gene,V gene,clone size,CDR3 DNA,CDR3 protein
TRBJ2-5,12,.,TRBV7-8,many,TGTGCCAGCAGCTTTAATGGGGAGACCCAGTACTTC,CASSFNGETQYF
TRBJ2-1,13,.,TRBV7-8,few,TGTGCCAGCAGCCCCCGGATCGGAAATGAGCAGTTCTTC,CASSPRIGNEQFF
TRBJ2-1,13,TRBD2,TRBV2,few,TGTGCCAGCACCGTCTTAGCGGGGGGGCCGAAGTTCTTC,CASTVLAGGPKFF
TRBJ1-2,15,TRBD1,TRBV10-2,.,TGCGCCAGCAGTGACAGGGGACAGGGGGCAGATGGCTACACCTTC,CASSDRGQGADGYTF
TRBJ2-7,16,TRBD2,TRBV20-1,.,TGCAGTGCTAGAGATCGGCGGGAGGGCCATTTAGGCGAGCAGTACTTC,CSARDRREGHLGEQYF
TRBJ2-3,16,.,TRBV19,.,TGTGCCAGTAGTATAGGCAGCGGTGCTAGCACAGATACGCAGTATTTT,CASSIGSGASTDTQYF
TRBJ2-1,15,.,TRBV2,few,TGTGCCAGCAGAGGGACATCTCCGTCCTACAATGAGCAGTTCTTC,CASRGTSPSYNEQFF
TRBJ2-1,10,.,TRBV6-1,many,TGTGCCGTATCGGGCGGGAATCTGTTCTTC,CAVSGGNLFF
TRBJ1-5,13,.,TRBV7-2,many,TGTGCCAGCAGCTTAGGGCCCCTCAGGCCCCAGCATTTT,CASSLGPLRPQHF
TRBJ2-1,17,.,TRBV4-3,.,TGCGCCAGCAGCCAAACCAGACGCTCCGGGGCTTACAATGAGCAGTTCTTC,CASSQTRRSGAYNEQFF